The present T cell receptor beta chain was sequenced within a study of T-cell memory formation after mild COVID-19. Study information: For the most part, TCR clusters were specific to one donor.

Study observations and caveats: Some clones that responded turned up in pre-infection memory, which suggests that cross-reactive memory joined in. The study found balanced CD4/CD8 in clones contracting day 15 to 85 and a CD4+ lean in later expanders.

The germline gives CDR1 MNHEY, CDR2 SVGAGI. V was pared by 5 bases and J by 7 bases, with 14 bases between. This CDR3 is built from 14 residues. Constant-segment primers and 5'RACE yielded cDNA libraries for TCR alpha and TCR beta, each carrying sample barcodes and UMIs. TCRdb redid the calling of the 5' RACE reads with MiXCR, one entry per CDR3 protein. This table holds roughly 450,000 distinct CDR3 sequences, around a sixth found once. About this clonotype itself: What it recognizes is unknown.

The sequenced material came from PBMCs or a T cell subset sorted from them (not recorded which). The receptor comes from an adult woman who had mild COVID-19 (a few samples of this study predate the infection). Cell type and time point are not known. The rearrangement links TRBV6-5 to TRBJ2-2; no clear D. CDR3 region: CASSRPQAFGELFF. In DNA, the CDR3 is TGTGCCAGCAGTAGGCCGCAAGCTTTCGGGGAGCTGTTTTTT.